The 22 T cell receptor beta chains presented below share a single source sample, sequenced in a study of blood T cell repertoires in COVID-19. TCRdb's table, derived via immunoSEQ multiplex PCR, lists solely in-frame clones and lacks some. The sample carries roughly 300,000 clones, approximately 90% recorded once. Sequenced sample: PBMCs or T cells enriched from blood (not recorded which). The receptors originated from a woman younger than 35 who had recovered from COVID-19.

V and J are TRBV19 and TRBJ2-1; a possible D gene is TRBD2 (5 bases). The CDR3 loop spans 13 amino acids. Germline values: CDR1 LNHDA, CDR2 SQIVND (reference sequence). V lost 8 bases and J 7 bases, leaving 15 bases between the germline ends. The CDR3 sequence: CASSMGGGNEQFF. As DNA, the CDR3 is TGTGCCAGTTCAATGGGCGGAGGTAATGAGCAGTTCTTC.

This chain uses TRBV5-4 with TRBJ2-1; 7 bases are shared with TRBD1. The CDR3 contains 16 residues. V was pared by 0 bases and J by 4 bases, with 7 bases of the junction left unmatched. Germline V gene lookup returns CDR1 SGHNT and CDR2 YYREEE (reference sequence). CDR3 amino acids: CASSLARGQVYNEQFF. DNA of the CDR3: TGTGCCAGCAGCTTGGCTCGCGGACAGGTATACAATGAGCAGTTCTTC.

CDR3 residues: CAWSVQLAPQFF. CDR3 nucleotide sequence: TGTGCCTGGAGTGTACAGCTAGCGCCGCAGTTCTTC. The chain carries TRBV30 and TRBJ2-1, with D perhaps matching TRBD2 (6 bases). Germline CDR1 is GTSNPN and CDR2 is SVGIG (reference sequence). There are 12 residues in the CDR3. The ends were cut back, 0 bases at V and 12 bases at J, with 12 bases in the middle.

This sequence joins TRBV21-1 and TRBJ2-7; the table's D gene call, TRBD1, was not cross checked with the DNA. TRBV21-1 is assigned pseudogene status. This CDR3 has 12 amino acids. The CDR3 DNA is TGTGCCAGCAGCAAGGCCCAGGACGAGCAGTACTTC. It codes for CASSKAQDEQYF.

The chain has TRBV6-5 and TRBJ1-1, with D unclear. CDR3 length: 15 amino acids. The germline gives CDR1 MNHEY, CDR2 SVGAGI. Trimming cost V 0 bases and J 4 bases, with 12 bases left between them. CDR3 in DNA: TGTGCCAGCAGTTACTCGCTTGAGGGAGGCACTGAAGCTTTCTTT. It specifies CASSYSLEGGTEAFF.

This clone was recorded a few times. The chain couples TRBV11-2 to TRBJ1-2, with 8 bases identical to TRBD1. This CDR3 has 16 amino acids. Unmatched junction bases numbered 7, after V lost 2 bases and J lost 2 bases. Germline-derived CDR1 and CDR2 are SGHAT and FQNNGV. Written as DNA, the CDR3 is TGTGCCAGCAGCTTACTAGGGACAGGACGGAACTATGGCTACACCTTC. Protein sequence: CASSLLGTGRNYGYTF.

This clone was recorded only once. The chain couples TRBV30 to TRBJ2-7; D tentatively fits TRBD1 or TRBD2 (6 bases each). This CDR3 region has 13 residues. Germline assignment: CDR1 GTSNPN and CDR2 SVGIG (reference sequence). Trimming removed 5 bases from V and 3 bases from J, with 14 bases in between. CDR3 DNA sequence: TGTGCCTGGGGGGGGCGGGGAAACTACGAGCAGTACTTC. It encodes CAWGGRGNYEQYF. Full variable domain (rest looked up from reference TRBV30 and TRBJ2-7): SQTIHQWPATLVQPVGSPLSLECTVEGTSNPNLYWYRQAAGRGLQLLFYSVGIGQISSEVPQNLSASRPQDRQFILSSKKLLLSDSGFYLCAWGGRGNYEQYFGPGTRLTVT.

J is TRBJ1-1 and V is TRBV6-5; unclear D gene. Germline CDR1 MNHEY, CDR2 SVGAGI. V lost 0 bases and J 7 bases, leaving 9 bases between the germline ends. This CDR3 comprises 13 residues. The CDR3 protein is CASSYSSVLEAFF. The CDR3 DNA sequence: TGTGCCAGCAGTTACTCGAGCGTACTTGAAGCTTTCTTT.

The V and J genes are TRBV2 and TRBJ2-1; 9 nucleotides align to TRBD1. The length of the CDR3 is 16 residues. Germline V gene sequence: CDR1 SNHLY, CDR2 FYNNEI. V lost 5 bases to trimming and J lost 4 bases; unmatched junction nucleotides: 9. The CDR3 loop is CASSPTGGVGYNEQFF. CDR3 nucleotide sequence: TGTGCCAGCAGTCCCACAGGGGGCGTTGGGTACAATGAGCAGTTCTTC. The full variable domain, in which reference TRBV2 and TRBJ2-1 provide the parts outside the CDR3, is EPEVTQTPSHQVTQMGQEVILRCVPISNHLYFYWYRQILGQKVEFLVSFYNNEISEKSEIFDDQFSVERPDGSNFTLKIRSTKLEDSAMYFCASSPTGGVGYNEQFFGPGTRLTVL.

J is TRBJ2-5 and V is TRBV20-1; no reliable D call. The CDR3 contains 11 residues. V was shortened by 1 base and J by 7 bases, with 7 bases between the two germline ends. Per the germline V gene, CDR1 is DFQATT and CDR2 is SNEGSKA (reference sequence). The CDR3 is CSARGGWTQYF. The CDR3 bases are TGCAGTGCTAGAGGCGGTTGGACCCAGTACTTC.

This chain uses TRBV3-1 (or the pseudogene TRBV3-2) with TRBJ1-1, with 7 positions matching TRBD1. CDR1 is LGHDT, CDR2 YNNKEL, per germline (reference sequence). The CDR3 consists of 13 residues. J was trimmed by 1 base and V by 6 bases; bases with no gene match: 2. In nucleotides, the CDR3 is TGTGCCAGCAGGAGACAGGGGAACACTGAAGCTTTCTTT. This gives the protein CASRRQGNTEAFF.

J is TRBJ2-3 and V is TRBV5-1, with TRBD1 matching 9 bases. Trimming removed 5 bases from V and 4 bases from J; junction bases left unmatched: 5. The CDR3 extends over 14 amino acids. CDR1 is SGHRS, CDR2 YFSETQ, per germline. The CDR3 loop reads CASRPTGGSDTQYF. In DNA, the CDR3 is TGCGCCAGCAGGCCGACAGGGGGTTCAGATACGCAGTATTTT.

V and J are TRBV27 and TRBJ2-5; D uncertain. Trimming left V 3 bases short and J 7 bases short, with 6 bases between. The CDR3 totals 11 residues. In germline, CDR1 is MNHEY, CDR2 SMNVEV (reference sequence). In DNA form, the CDR3 reads TGTGCCAGCAGTTTTGCCGGGACCCAGTACTTC. It encodes CASSFAGTQYF.

In its sample, this clone was seen a few times. The genes are TRBV3-1 (or the pseudogene TRBV3-2) and TRBJ1-1; TRBD1 aligns across 7 bases. The germline V gene has CDR1 LGHDT and CDR2 YNNKEL (reference sequence). J lost 2 bases, V lost 6 bases, and 6 bases had no gene match. This CDR3 spans 14 amino acids. CDR3 loop: CASRSRDSNTEAFF. The CDR3 nucleotides are TGTGCCAGCAGGAGTAGGGACAGTAACACTGAAGCTTTCTTT.

In this sample, this clone turned up once. V and J are TRBV7-6 and TRBJ2-2; possibly TRBD1 for D (6 bases). In germline, CDR1 is SGHVS, CDR2 FNYEAQ. Trimming took off 10 bases at V and 4 bases at J, with 16 bases between the two ends. The CDR3 is made up of 14 amino acids. CDR3 in DNA: TGTGCCACCGGAGAGGGGGTAGCCACCGGGGAGCTGTTTTTT. Its translation: CATGEGVATGELFF.

The chain has TRBV2 and TRBJ1-1, with 12 bases lining up with TRBD1. The CDR3 contains 14 residues. Germline lookup yields CDR1 SNHLY and CDR2 FYNNEI. V was pared by 6 bases and J by 3 bases, with 2 bases of the junction left unmatched. The CDR3 nucleotides are TGTGCCAGCAGGGGGACAGGGGGCTACACTGAAGCTTTCTTT. Amino acid sequence: CASRGTGGYTEAFF.

The chain employs TRBV4-1 and TRBJ1-2; 9 bases map to TRBD1. V shed 0 bases and J 7 bases; nucleotides not matched to a gene: 12. Germline V gene lookup returns CDR1 MGHRA and CDR2 YSYEKL. CDR3 size: 17 residues. CDR3 in amino acids: CASSQDPPGQGAGGYTF. For the CDR3, the DNA is TGCGCCAGCAGCCAAGATCCCCCGGGACAGGGAGCTGGTGGCTACACCTTC.

The J gene is TRBJ1-4, the V gene TRBV4-2, with D possibly TRBD1 on 6 matching bases. CDR1 and CDR2 from the germline V gene are LGHNA and YNFKEQ. The CDR3 spans 14 residues. Trimming removed 5 bases at V and 8 bases at J, with 15 bases between. This CDR3 reads CASSAQGSEEKLFF. CDR3 DNA sequence: TGTGCCAGCAGCGCACAGGGCTCAGAGGAAAAACTGTTTTTT.

The count of this clone is one. The rearrangement uses TRBV9 and TRBJ2-3, with 9 bases fitting TRBD2. This CDR3 contains 16 residues. V gave up 2 bases and J gave up 0 bases; unmatched junction bases: 4. Germline values: CDR1 SGDLS, CDR2 YYNGEE. CDR3 protein: CASSVGTSPSTDTQYF. The DNA of the CDR3 is TGTGCCAGCAGCGTCGGGACTAGCCCCAGCACAGATACGCAGTATTTT.

The chain has TRBV5-4 and TRBJ1-1; TRBD1 matches 9 bases. CDR1 and CDR2 (germline): SGHNT, YYREEE (reference sequence). The J segment lost 0 bases and the V segment lost 2 bases, leaving 5 bases of the junction unmatched. The CDR3 has 16 amino acids. The CDR3 DNA is TGTGCCAGCAGCTTCCGCGGGGACAGGGTGAACACTGAAGCTTTCTTT. It yields the protein CASSFRGDRVNTEAFF.

DNA of the CDR3: TGCGCCAGCAGCCTATGGACTAGCGGGGGGGTAACTCAAGAGACCCAGTACTTC. Translating it yields CASSLWTSGGVTQETQYF. The V call is TRBV5-1, the J call TRBJ2-5; 15 bases match TRBD2. Germline V CDR1 and CDR2: SGHRS, YFSETQ. Unmatched junction bases numbered 9, after V lost 4 bases and J lost 2 bases. The CDR3 has 18 amino acids.

As concerns this clone: One end of the junction fails to match germline, which may point to a read error. This sequence joins TRBV19 and TRBJ1-1; no clear D gene. The CDR3 is 14 residues long. CDR1 LNHDA and CDR2 SQIVND come from the germline V gene (reference sequence). CDR3 protein: CASRIVPGGTETFF. The CDR3 DNA reads as TGTGCCAGTAGGATAGTTCCGGGAGGCACTGAAACTTTCTTT. Full variable domain (missing parts from reference TRBV19 and TRBJ1-1): DGGITQSPKYLFRKEGQNVTLSCEQNLNHDAMYWYRQDPGQGLRLIYYSQIVNDFQKGDIAEGYSVSREKKESFPLTVTSAQKNPTAFYLCASRIVPGGTETFFGQGTRLTVV.